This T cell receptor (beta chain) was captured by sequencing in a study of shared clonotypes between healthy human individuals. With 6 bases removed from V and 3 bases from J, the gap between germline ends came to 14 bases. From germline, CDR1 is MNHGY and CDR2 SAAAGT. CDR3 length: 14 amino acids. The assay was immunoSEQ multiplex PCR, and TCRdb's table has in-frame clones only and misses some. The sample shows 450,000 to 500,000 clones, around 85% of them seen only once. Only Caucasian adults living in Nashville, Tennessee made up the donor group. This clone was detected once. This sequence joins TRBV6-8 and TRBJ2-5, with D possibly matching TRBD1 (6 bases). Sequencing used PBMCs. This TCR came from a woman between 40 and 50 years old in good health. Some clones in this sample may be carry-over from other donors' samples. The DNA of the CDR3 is TGTGCCAGCAGCGCACAGGGTTTCAAAGAGACCCAGTACTTC. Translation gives CASSAQGFKETQYF.